What follows describes a single TCR beta chain. Its antigen is unidentified. This sample was included in a study of radiotherapy plus CTLA-4 blockade in lung cancer. Those patients who had chemo-refractory metastatic non-small-cell lung cancer were given focal radiation along with CTLA-4 blockade through ipilimumab. Assay: immunoSEQ multiplex PCR; the TCRdb copy retains only in-frame clones and omits some. Of 35,000 to 40,000 clones in the sample, 65% to 90% are singletons; the top ten hold 22%. Study results and caveats: Early shifts in blood T cell clones, with interferon-beta, reportedly predicted response best. Tumor-origin TCR clones grew in blood after radiotherapy plus ipilimumab.

Germline V gene data show CDR1 as SGHNT and CDR2 as YYREEE (reference sequence). V gave up 4 bases and J gave up 4 bases, with 14 bases separating them. The CDR3 runs 14 residues. The gene calls are TRBV5-4 and TRBJ2-5; D possibly corresponds to TRBD2 (5 bases). This TCR came from a human donor with non-small cell lung cancer whose response to radiotherapy plus ipilimumab could not be evaluated. The sequencing used peripheral blood, collected from a patient treated with radiotherapy plus ipilimumab. CDR3 in DNA: TGTGCCAGCAGCACGGGTACTGGAGGAGAGACCCAGTACTTC. It encodes CASSTGTGGETQYF.